The clone carrying this TCR beta chain was recorded a few times. The CDR3 loop spans 17 amino acids. V was cut by 5 bases and J by 2 bases, with 19 bases left in between. CDR1 and CDR2 (germline): SGHTA, FQGNSA. This specimen belongs to a study of CD8 T cells in Susac syndrome. Random hexamers primed reverse transcription of 0.5 to 1 ug RNA. TCR beta CDR3 was amplified by immunoSEQ covering 54 Vbeta and 13 Jbeta. TCRdb redid the calling of the immunoSEQ multiplex PCR reads with MiXCR, one entry per CDR3 protein. The sample shows about 300,000 distinct CDR3 sequences, over 75% of them seen only once. TCR beta was sequenced from blood CD8+ and CD4+ T cells.

Sample: CD8+ T cells from PBMCs. This TCR was sampled from a human donor with multiple sclerosis. The chain carries TRBV7-2 and TRBJ2-1; D is possibly TRBD2 (5 bases). The CDR3 is CASSPRTPGSPYNEQFF. In DNA, the CDR3 is TGTGCCAGCAGCCCGCGGACGCCGGGGTCGCCCTACAATGAGCAGTTCTTC.